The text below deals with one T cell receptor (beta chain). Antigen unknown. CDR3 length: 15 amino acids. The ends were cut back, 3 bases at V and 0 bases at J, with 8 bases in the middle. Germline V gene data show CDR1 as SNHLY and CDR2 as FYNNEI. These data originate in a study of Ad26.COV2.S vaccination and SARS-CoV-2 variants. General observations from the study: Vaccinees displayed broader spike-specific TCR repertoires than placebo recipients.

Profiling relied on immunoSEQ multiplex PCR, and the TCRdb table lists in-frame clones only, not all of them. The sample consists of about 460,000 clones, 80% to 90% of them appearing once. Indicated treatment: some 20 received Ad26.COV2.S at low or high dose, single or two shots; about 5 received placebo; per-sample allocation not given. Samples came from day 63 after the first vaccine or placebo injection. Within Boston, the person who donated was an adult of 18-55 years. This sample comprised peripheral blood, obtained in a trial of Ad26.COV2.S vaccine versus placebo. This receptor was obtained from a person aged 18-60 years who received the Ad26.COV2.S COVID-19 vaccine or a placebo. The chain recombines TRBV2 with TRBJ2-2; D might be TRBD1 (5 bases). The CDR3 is CASSDQGANTGELFF. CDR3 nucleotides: TGTGCCAGCAGTGATCAGGGCGCGAACACCGGGGAGCTGTTTTTT.